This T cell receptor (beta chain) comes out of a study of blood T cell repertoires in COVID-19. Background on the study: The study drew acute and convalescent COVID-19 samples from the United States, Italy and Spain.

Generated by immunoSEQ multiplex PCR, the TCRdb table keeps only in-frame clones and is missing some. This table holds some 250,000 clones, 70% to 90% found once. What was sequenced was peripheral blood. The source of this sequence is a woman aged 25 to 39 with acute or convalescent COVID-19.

The CDR3 spells CASSINRAGDSEQFF. The CDR3 DNA is TGTGCCAGTAGTATTAATAGGGCGGGAGACAGTGAGCAGTTCTTC. J is TRBJ2-1 and V is TRBV19; 7 bases fit TRBD2. Germline lookup yields CDR1 LNHDA and CDR2 SQIVND (reference sequence). V shed 3 bases, J shed 9 bases, and the junction held 11 bases outside the gene matches. CDR3 size: 15 residues.